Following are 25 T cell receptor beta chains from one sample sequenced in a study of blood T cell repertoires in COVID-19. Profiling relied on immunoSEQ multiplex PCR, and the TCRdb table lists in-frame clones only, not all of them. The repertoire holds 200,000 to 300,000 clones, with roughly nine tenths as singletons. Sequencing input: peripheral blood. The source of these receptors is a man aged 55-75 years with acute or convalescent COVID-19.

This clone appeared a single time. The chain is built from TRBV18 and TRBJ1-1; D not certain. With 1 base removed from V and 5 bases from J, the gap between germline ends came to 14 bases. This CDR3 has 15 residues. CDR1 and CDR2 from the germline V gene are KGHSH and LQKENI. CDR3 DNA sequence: TGTGCCAGCTCACCACAGAGGGTCGAGGGTACTGAAGCTTTCTTT. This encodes CASSPQRVEGTEAFF. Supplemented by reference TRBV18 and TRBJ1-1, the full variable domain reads NAGVMQNPRHLVRRRGQEARLRCSPMKGHSHVYWYRQLPEEGLKFMVYLQKENIIDESGMPKERFSAEFPKEGPSILRIQQVVRGDSAAYFCASSPQRVEGTEAFFGQGTRLTVV.

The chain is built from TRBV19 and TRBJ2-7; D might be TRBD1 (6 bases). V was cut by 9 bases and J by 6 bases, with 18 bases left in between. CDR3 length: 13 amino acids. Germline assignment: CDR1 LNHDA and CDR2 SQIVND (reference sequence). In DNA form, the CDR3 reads TGTGCCAGCTCCCGGGACATCGAGGGCGAGCAGTACTTC. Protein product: CASSRDIEGEQYF. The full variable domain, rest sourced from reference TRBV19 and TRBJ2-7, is DGGITQSPKYLFRKEGQNVTLSCEQNLNHDAMYWYRQDPGQGLRLIYYSQIVNDFQKGDIAEGYSVSREKKESFPLTVTSAQKNPTAFYLCASSRDIEGEQYFGPGTRLTVT.

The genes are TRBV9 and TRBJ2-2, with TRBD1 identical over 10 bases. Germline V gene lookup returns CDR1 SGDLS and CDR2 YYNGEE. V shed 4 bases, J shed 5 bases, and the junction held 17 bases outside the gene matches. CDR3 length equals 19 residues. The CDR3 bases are TGTGCCAGCAGCCCGGGATCCATTCCGGGACAGGGGAGTACCGGGGAGCTGTTTTTT. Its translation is CASSPGSIPGQGSTGELFF. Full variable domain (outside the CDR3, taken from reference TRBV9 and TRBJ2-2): DSGVTQTPKHLITATGQRVTLRCSPRSGDLSVYWYQQSLDQGLQFLIQYYNGEERAKGNILERFSAQQFPDLHSELNLSSLELGDSALYFCASSPGSIPGQGSTGELFFGEGSRLTVL.

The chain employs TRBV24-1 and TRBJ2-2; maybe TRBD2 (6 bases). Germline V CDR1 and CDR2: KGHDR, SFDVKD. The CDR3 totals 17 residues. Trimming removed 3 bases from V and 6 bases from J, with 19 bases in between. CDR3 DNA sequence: TGTGCCACCAGTGATCCCGCCAGCGGGTTAGTGGCCGGGGAGCTGTTTTTT. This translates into CATSDPASGLVAGELFF.

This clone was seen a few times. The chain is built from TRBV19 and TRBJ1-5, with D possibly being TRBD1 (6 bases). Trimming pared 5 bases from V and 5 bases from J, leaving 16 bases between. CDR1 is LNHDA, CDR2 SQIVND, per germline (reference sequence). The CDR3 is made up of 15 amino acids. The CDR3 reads CASSPRGAADQPQHF. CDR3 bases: TGTGCCAGTAGTCCCCGGGGGGCCGCCGATCAGCCCCAGCATTTT.

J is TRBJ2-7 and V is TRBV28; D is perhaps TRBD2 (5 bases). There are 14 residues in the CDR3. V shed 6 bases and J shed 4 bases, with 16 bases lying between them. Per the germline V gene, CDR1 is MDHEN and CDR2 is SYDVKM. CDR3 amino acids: CASRNQSRAYEQYF. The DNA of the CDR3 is TGTGCCAGCAGAAACCAATCGCGGGCGTACGAGCAGTACTTC.

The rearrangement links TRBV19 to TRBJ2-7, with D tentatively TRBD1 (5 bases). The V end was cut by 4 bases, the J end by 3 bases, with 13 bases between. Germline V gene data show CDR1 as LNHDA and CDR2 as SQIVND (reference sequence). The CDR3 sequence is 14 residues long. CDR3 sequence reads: CASSSRAGIYEQYF. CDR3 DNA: TGTGCCAGTAGTAGCCGGGCAGGGATCTACGAGCAGTACTTC.

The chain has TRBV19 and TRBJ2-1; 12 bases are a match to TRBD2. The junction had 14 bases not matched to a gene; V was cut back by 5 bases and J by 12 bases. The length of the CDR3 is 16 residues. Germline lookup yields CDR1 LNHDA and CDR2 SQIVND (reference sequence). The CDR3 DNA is TGTGCCAGTAGTCCCGGGGCTAGCGGGAGGGCCCTGGGGCAGTTCTTC. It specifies CASSPGASGRALGQFF. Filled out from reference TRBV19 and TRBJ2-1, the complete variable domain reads DGGITQSPKYLFRKEGQNVTLSCEQNLNHDAMYWYRQDPGQGLRLIYYSQIVNDFQKGDIAEGYSVSREKKESFPLTVTSAQKNPTAFYLCASSPGASGRALGQFFGPGTRLTVL.

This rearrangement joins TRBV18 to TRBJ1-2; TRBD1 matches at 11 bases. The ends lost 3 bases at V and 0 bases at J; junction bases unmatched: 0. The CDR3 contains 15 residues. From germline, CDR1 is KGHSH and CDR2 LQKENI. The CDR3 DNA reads TGTGCCAGCTCACCGGGACAGGGGGCTAACTATGGCTACACCTTC. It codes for CASSPGQGANYGYTF.

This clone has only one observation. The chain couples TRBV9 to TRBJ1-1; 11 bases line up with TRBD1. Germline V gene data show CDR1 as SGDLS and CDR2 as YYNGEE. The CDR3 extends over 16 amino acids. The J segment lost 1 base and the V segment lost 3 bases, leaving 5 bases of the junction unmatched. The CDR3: CASSGGQGARNTEAFF. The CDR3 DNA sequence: TGTGCCAGCAGCGGTGGACAGGGGGCTAGGAACACTGAAGCTTTCTTT.

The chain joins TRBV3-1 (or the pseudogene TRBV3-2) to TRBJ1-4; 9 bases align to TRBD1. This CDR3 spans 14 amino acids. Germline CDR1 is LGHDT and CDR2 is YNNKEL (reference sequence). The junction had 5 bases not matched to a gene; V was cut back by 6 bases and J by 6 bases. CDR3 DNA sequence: TGTGCCAGCAGGGCCGGGACAGGGTATGAAAAACTGTTTTTT. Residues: CASRAGTGYEKLFF.

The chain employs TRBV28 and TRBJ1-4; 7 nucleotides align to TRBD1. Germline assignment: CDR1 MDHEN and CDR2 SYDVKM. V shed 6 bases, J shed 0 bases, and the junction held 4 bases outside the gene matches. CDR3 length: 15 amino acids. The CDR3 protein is CASRPDRATNEKLFF. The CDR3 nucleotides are TGTGCCAGCAGGCCTGACAGGGCAACTAATGAAAAACTGTTTTTT.

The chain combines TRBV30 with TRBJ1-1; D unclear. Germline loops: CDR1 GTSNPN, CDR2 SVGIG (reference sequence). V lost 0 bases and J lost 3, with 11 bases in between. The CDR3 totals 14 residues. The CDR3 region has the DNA TGTGCCTGGAGTGTAGGGCAGAGGGACACTGAAGCTTTCTTT. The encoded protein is CAWSVGQRDTEAFF.

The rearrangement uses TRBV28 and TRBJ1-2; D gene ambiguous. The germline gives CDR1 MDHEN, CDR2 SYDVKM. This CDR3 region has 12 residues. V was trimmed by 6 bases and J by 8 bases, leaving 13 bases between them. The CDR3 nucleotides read TGTGCCAGCAGCCCGGAACGGAGCGGCTACACCTTC. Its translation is CASSPERSGYTF.

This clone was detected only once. Written as DNA, the CDR3 is TGTGCCAGCAGCCCCAGACTAGCGGAGAGCACAGATACGCAGTATTTT. It codes for CASSPRLAESTDTQYF. The chain employs TRBV14 and TRBJ2-3; TRBD2 matches 9 bases. This CDR3 comprises 16 residues. CDR1 is SGHDN, CDR2 FVKESK, per germline. V lost 4 bases to trimming and J lost 0 bases; unmatched junction nucleotides: 5.

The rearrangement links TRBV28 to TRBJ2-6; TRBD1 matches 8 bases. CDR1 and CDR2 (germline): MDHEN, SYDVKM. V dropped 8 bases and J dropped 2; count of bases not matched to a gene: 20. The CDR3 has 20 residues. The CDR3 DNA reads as TGTGCCAGCTATTCTTTTAGCCAGGGGGCAAGGGGGGCTGGGGCCAACGTCCTGACTTTC. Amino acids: CASYSFSQGARGAGANVLTF.

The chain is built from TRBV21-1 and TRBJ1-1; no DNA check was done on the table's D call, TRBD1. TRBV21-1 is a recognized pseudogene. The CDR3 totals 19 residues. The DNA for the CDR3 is TGTGCCAGCAGCAAAGAAGGTCAGGGCTGCTCTAACATGAACACTGAAGCTTTCTTT. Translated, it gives CASSKEGQGCSNMNTEAFF.

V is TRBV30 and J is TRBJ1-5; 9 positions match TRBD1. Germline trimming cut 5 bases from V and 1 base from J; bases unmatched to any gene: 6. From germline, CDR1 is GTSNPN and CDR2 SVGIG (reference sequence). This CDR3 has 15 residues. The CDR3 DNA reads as TGTGCCTGGGAGCCGACAGGGGGAAGCAATCAGCCCCAGCATTTT. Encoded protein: CAWEPTGGSNQPQHF.

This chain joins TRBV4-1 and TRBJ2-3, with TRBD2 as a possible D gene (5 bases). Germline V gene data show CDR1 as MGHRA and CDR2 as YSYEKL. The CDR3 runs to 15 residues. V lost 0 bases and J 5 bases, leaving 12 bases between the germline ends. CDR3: CASSQEPTRGDTQYF. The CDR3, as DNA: TGCGCCAGCAGCCAAGAACCTACTCGGGGAGATACGCAGTATTTT.

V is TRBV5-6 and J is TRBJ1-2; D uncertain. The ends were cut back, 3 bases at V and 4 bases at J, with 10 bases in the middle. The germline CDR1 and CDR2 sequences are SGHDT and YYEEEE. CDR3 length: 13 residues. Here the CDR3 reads CASSSTVGYGYTF. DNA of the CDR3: TGTGCCAGCAGCTCTACAGTGGGCTATGGCTACACCTTC.

CDR3 nucleotide sequence: TGTGCCAGCAGCGTAGAACAGGGGGACACCGGGGAGCTGTTTTTT. Translating it yields CASSVEQGDTGELFF. The rearrangement uses TRBV9 and TRBJ2-2, with 8 bases fitting TRBD1. V was clipped by 0 bases and J by 3 bases; unmatched bases: 1. CDR3 length: 15 amino acids. Germline lookup yields CDR1 SGDLS and CDR2 YYNGEE.

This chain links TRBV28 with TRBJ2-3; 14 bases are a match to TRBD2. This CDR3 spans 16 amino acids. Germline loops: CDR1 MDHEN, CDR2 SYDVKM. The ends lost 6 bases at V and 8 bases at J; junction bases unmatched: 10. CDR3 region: CASRPGLAGVAGTQYF. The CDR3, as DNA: TGTGCCAGCAGGCCGGGACTAGCGGGAGTGGCAGGTACGCAGTATTTT.

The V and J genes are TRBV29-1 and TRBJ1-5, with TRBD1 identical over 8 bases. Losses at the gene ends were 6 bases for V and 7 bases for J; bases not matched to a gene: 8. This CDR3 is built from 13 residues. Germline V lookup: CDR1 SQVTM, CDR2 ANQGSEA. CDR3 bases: TGCAGCGTCCGACAGGGGTCGCAACAGCCCCAGCATTTT. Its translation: CSVRQGSQQPQHF. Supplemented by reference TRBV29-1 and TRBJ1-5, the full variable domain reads SAVISQKPSRDICQRGTSLTIQCQVDSQVTMMFWYRQQPGQSLTLIATANQGSEATYESGFVIDKFPISRPNLTFSTLTVSNMSPEDSSIYLCSVRQGSQQPQHFGDGTRLSIL.

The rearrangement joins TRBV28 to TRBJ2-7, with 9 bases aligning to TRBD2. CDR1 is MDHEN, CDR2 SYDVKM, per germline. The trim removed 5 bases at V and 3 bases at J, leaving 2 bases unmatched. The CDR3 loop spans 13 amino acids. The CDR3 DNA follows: TGTGCCAGCAGTCGGCGGGAGGGCTACGAGCAGTACTTC. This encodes CASSRREGYEQYF.

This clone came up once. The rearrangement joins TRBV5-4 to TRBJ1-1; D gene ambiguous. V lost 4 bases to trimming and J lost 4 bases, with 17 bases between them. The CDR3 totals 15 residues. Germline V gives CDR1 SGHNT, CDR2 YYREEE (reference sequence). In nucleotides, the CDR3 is TGTGCCAGCAGCACCGTGGTCGGAGGAGGCACTGAAGCTTTCTTT. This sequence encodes CASSTVVGGGTEAFF.